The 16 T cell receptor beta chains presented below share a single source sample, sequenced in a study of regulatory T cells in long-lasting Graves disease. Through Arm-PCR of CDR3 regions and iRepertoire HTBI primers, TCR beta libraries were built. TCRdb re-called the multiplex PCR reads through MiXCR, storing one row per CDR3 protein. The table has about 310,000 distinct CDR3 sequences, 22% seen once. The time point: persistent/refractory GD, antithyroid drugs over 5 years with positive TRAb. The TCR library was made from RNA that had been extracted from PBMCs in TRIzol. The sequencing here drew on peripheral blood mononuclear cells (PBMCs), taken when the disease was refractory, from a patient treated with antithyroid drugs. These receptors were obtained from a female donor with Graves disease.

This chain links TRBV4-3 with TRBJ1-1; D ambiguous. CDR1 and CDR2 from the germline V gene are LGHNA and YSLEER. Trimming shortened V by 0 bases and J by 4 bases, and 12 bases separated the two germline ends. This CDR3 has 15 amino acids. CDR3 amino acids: CASSQDLPGSTEAFF. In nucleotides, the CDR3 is TGCGCCAGCAGCCAAGATTTACCGGGATCCACTGAAGCTTTCTTT.

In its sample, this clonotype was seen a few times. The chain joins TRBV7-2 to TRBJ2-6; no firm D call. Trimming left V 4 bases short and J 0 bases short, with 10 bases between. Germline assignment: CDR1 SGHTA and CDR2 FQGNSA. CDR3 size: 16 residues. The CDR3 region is CASSSTSASGANVLTF. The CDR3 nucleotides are TGTGCCAGCAGCTCTACTTCAGCCTCTGGGGCCAACGTCCTGACTTTC.

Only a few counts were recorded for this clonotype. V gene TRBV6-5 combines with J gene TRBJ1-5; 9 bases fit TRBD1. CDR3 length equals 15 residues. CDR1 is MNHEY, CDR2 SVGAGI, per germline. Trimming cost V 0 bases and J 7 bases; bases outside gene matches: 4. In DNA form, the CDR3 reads TGTGCCAGCAGTTACTCACAGGGGGCCGGCCAGCCCCAGCATTTT. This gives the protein CASSYSQGAGQPQHF.

In nucleotides, the CDR3 is TGTGCCAGCAGCTCGTTAGCGGGATCCGAGCAGTTCTTC. As protein: CASSSLAGSEQFF. The chain is built from TRBV7-9 and TRBJ2-1, with 8 bases lining up with TRBD2. Trimming removed 4 bases from V and 10 bases from J; junction bases left unmatched: 6. CDR3 length equals 13 residues. CDR1 and CDR2 from the germline V gene are SEHNR and FQNEAQ (reference sequence).

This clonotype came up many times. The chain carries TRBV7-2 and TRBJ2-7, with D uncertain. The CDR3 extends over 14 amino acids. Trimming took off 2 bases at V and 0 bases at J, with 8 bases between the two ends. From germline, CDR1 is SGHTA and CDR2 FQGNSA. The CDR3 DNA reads TGTGCCAGCAGCTTATTATCGAGCTCCTACGAGCAGTACTTC. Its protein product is CASSLLSSSYEQYF.

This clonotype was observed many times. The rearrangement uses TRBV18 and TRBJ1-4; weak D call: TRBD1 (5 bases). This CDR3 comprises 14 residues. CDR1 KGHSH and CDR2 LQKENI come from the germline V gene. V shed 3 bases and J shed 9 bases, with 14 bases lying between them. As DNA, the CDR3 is TGTGCCAGCTCACCCGGGGCCACGGGTAAAAAACTGTTTTTT. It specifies CASSPGATGKKLFF.

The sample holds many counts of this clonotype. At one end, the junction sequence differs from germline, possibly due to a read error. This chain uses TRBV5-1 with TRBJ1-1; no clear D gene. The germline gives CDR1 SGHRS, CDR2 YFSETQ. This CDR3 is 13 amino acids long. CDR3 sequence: CASSLEVNTEAFF. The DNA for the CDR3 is TGTGCCAGCAGTTTAGAAGTGAACACTGAAGCTTTCTTT.

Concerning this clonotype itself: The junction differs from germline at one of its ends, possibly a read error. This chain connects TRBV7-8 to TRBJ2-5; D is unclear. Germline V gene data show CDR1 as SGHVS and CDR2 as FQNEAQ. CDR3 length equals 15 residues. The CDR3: CVSSLPLPVQETQYF. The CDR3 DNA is TGTGTCAGCAGCTTACCTCTTCCAGTACAAGAGACCCAGTACTTC.

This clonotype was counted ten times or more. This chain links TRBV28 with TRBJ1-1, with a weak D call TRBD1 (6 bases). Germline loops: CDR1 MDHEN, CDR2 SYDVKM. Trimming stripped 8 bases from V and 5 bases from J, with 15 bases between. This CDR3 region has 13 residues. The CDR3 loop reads CASRAQGLTEAFF. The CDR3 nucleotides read TGTGCCAGCCGAGCACAGGGCTTAACTGAAGCTTTCTTT. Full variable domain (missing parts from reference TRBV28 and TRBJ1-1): DVKVTQSSRYLVKRTGEKVFLECVQDMDHENMFWYRQDPGLGLRLIYFSYDVKMKEKGDIPEGYSVSREKKERFSLILESASTNQTSMYLCASRAQGLTEAFFGQGTRLTVV.

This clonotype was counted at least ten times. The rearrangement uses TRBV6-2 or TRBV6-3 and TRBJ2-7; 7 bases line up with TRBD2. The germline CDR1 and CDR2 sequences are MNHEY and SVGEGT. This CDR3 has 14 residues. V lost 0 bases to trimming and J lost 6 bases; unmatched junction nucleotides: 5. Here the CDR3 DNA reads TGTGCCAGCAGTTACTCGCGGGAGCGGCTCGAGCAGTACTTC. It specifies CASSYSRERLEQYF.

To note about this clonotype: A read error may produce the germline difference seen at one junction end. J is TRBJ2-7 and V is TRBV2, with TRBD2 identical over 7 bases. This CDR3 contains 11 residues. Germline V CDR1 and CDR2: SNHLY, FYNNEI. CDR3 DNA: TGTGCCAGCAGTGAAGGGGACTATCGCGACTTC. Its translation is CASSEGDYRDF.

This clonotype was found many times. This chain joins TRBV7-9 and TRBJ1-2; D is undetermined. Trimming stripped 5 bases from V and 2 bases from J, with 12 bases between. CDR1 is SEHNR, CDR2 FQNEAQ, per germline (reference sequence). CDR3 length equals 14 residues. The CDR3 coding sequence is TGTGCCAGCAGCGCTAGGGAGACAAACTATGGCTACACCTTC. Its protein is CASSARETNYGYTF.

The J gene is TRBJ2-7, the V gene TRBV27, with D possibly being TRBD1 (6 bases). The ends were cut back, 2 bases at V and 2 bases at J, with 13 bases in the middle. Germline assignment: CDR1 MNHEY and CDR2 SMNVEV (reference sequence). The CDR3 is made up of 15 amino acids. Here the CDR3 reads CASSLSRGRAYEQYF. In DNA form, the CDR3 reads TGTGCCAGCAGTTTAAGCAGGGGTAGGGCCTACGAGCAGTACTTC.

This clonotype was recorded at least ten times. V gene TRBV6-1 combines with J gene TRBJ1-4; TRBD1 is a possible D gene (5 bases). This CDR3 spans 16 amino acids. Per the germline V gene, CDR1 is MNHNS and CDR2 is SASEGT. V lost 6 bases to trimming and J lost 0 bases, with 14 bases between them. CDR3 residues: CASSETVSATNEKLFF. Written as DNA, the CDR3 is TGTGCCAGCAGCGAGACAGTTTCTGCAACTAATGAAAAACTGTTTTTT.

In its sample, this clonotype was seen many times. The CDR3 DNA is TGTGCCAGCAGCTCGGTTGGGGCTAATGAAAAACTGTTTTTT. Its translation is CASSSVGANEKLFF. The rearrangement joins TRBV28 to TRBJ1-4; D call uncertain. V lost 6 bases and J 3 bases, leaving 11 bases between the germline ends. The CDR3 extends over 14 amino acids. Germline lookup yields CDR1 MDHEN and CDR2 SYDVKM.

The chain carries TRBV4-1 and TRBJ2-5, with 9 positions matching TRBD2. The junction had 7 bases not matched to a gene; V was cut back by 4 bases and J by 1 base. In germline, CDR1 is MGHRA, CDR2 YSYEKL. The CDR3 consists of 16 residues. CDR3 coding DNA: TGCGCCAGCAGCCCCCGACTAGCGGATCTCCAAGAGACCCAGTACTTC. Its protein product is CASSPRLADLQETQYF.